This TCR beta chain was profiled in a study of T cells in women clearing cervical HPV infection (dated by TCRdb to between 2018 and 2020). About the study as a whole: The cases were some 27 women with histologically confirmed HPV16-related CIN3 or worse, and 2 of these cases were invasive cancers. Nested within Costa Rica's Guanacaste HPV Natural History Study, an exploratory proof-of-principle case-control study compared TCR repertoires across cervical HPV16 outcomes. Cases had a median age of about 34 years and controls had a median age of around 40, with no significant differences in baseline characteristics. The parent cohort enrolled roughly 9,300 women aged 18 or older in Guanacaste, Costa Rica, in about 1992 to 1994 and followed the women for roughly 7 years. Quality controls consisted of five blinded duplicates per group, for a total of about 60 samples made up of roughly 50 participants and around ten replicates. Blood from cases was collected at the visit where the lesion was first found, while blood from controls was collected once the infection could no longer be detected. The approximately 25 controls were women who cleared a single incident HPV16 infection within 12 months without developing precancer or cancer. HLA typing was available for only a few women, so HLA type could not be excluded as a confounder. For cases, a median interval of approximately 150 days, with an interquartile range of 90 to 200 days, was observed between lesion detection and blood sampling. Cases were matched to controls by age within five years and by the year the sample was collected. The full study reports these points: Cases were distinguished from controls with an estimated AUC of 0.65 to 0.85 by random forest classifiers combining richness and V gene abundances. Lower TRBV6-7 relative abundance was observed in cases than in controls (approximately 0.1% versus 0.16%; Bonferroni P = 0.0008). T-cell numbers per sample were unknown, so richness differences could reflect varying T-cell content rather than repertoire biology. The cross-sectional design could not show whether the associations came before the infection or were a result of it, and neither effector/memory subsets nor HPV-specific T cells were isolated. Significantly higher TCR repertoire richness was observed in CIN3+ cases than in controls across sequencing depths, whereas no difference in evenness was found.

V was cut back by 0 bases and J by 2 bases, leaving a gap of 16 bases between them. The germline V gene (reference sequence) specifies DFQATT as CDR1 and SNEGSKA as CDR2. The CDR3 goes from the cysteine to the phenylalanine over 16 residues. The 39 bases shown cover part of the CDR3, and their frame starts at base 1. This clone is medium-sized (0.01 to 0.1%) as judged by frequency; no count is noted. The target of this receptor is not known. The read is 3 residues too short to cover the CDR3 end, so that end is filled in from the germline J gene. Every participant had a single incident cervical HPV16 infection, and women with prevalent HPV16 infections were excluded. Cervical HPV DNA was detected with MY09/MY11 PCR, and genotyping was done with dot-blot hybridization. Approximately 16 mL of heparinized blood were centrifuged, and the buffy coat was aliquoted, frozen at -30°C, then stored at -80°C. QIAGEN kits were used to extract genomic DNA from buffy coat specimens.

TCR beta CDR3 regions were amplified by multiplex PCR using the immunoSEQ assay from an average of approximately 1,200 ng genomic DNA per sample. The assay corrected primer bias using a complete synthetic TCR repertoire to establish an amplification baseline. The amplicons were sequenced on the Illumina platform. Under the source paper's analysis protocol: Sequences were error-corrected by clustering with frequency ratios and a modified nearest-neighbor algorithm and were then analyzed in the immunoSEQ Analyzer with IMGT gene definitions. At each rarefaction depth, TCR richness and evenness were averaged across 20 rarefaction repeats, and any sample with fewer sequences than the depth was left out. V, D and J gene relative abundances were compared between groups with Wilcoxon rank sum tests, applying FDR correction. An intraclass correlation of 90% to 97% for TCR richness and an average of roughly 83% across 65 or so gene segments were obtained from the blinded duplicates. Here the immuneACCESS table is served through TCRdb, limited to in-frame sequences with V and J called. Missing clones are a known gap in these copies; in checked studies unresolved V genes cover under half, and the rest lacks a known reason. V and J calls and clone size are as listed in that table; D and trimming were resolved from the DNA. This sample's clone table shows about 16,000 clones. More than 5.5% of the sample belongs to the ten largest clones.

This receptor was identified in a woman aged 18 to 75 with a cervical HPV16 infection that either progressed to CIN3+ or cleared (not recorded which). The V and J segments used are TRBV20-1 and TRBJ1-2; 6 matching bases give a weak D call of TRBD1. The sequencing sample was made of blood buffy coat. The CDR3 amino acid sequence is: CSARDGGRQANYGYTF. The part of the CDR3 DNA that was read is TGCAGTGCTAGAGATGGGGGCAGACAGGCAAACTATGGC.